The rows below give T cell receptor beta chains drawn from one sample of a study of blood T cell repertoires in COVID-19. Data came from immunoSEQ multiplex PCR; TCRdb stores just in-frame clones and leaves some out. Of a few hundred thousand clones listed, approximately 86% are singletons. The sample was PBMCs or T cells enriched from blood (not recorded which). The receptor source for this set is a woman in her thirties or forties with acute COVID-19. Both conserved end residues are part of each CDR3. A D gene is named only where the DNA matches it firmly. The size field is filled for only some rows; it gives once, few, many or a size class.

>TRBJ2-7|TRBV5-1|TRBD1|.
TGCGCCAGCAGCTTGGGGACAGGGATTAATGAGCAGTACTTC
CASSLGTGINEQYF
>TRBJ2-1|TRBV7-3|TRBD2|.
TGTGCCAGCACCTTGGGGTCGTTGACTAGCAAGCACAATGAGCAGTTCTTC
CASTLGSLTSKHNEQFF
>TRBJ1-5|TRBV19|TRBD1|.
TGTGCCAGTAGTATTTCGGGACAGGGCCATCAGCCCCAGCATTTT
CASSISGQGHQPQHF
>TRBJ2-3|TRBV19|TRBD2|.
TGTGCCAGTAGTAACCCAGCGGGAGGAAGAACAGATACGCAGTATTTT
CASSNPAGGRTDTQYF
>TRBJ2-7|TRBV18|.|.
TGTGCCAGCTCACCACCGGGACTCCCCTACGAGCAGTACTTC
CASSPPGLPYEQYF
>TRBJ2-1|TRBV3-1/TRBV3-2|TRBD2|.
TGTGCCAGCAGCCAAGAAACTAGCGGACACAATGAGCAGTTCTTC
CASSQETSGHNEQFF
>TRBJ1-5|TRBV28|TRBD1|.
TGTGCCAGCAGTTTGGGACAGGGGTATCCTCAGCCCCAGCATTTT
CASSLGQGYPQPQHF
>TRBJ1-1|TRBV19|.|.
TGTGCCAGTAGTGCCACACAGGGTGGGAGCACTGAAGCTTTCTTT
CASSATQGGSTEAFF
>TRBJ2-1|TRBV14|.|.
TGTGCCAGCAGCCATAGGGGCACAGGTGGAGGGACCAATGAGCAGTTCTTC
CASSHRGTGGGTNEQFF
>TRBJ1-2|TRBV28|TRBD1|.
TGTGCCAGCAGTCCACCAGGGGGCCGGTCGACCTTC
CASSPPGGRSTF
>TRBJ1-2|TRBV4-2|TRBD1|few
TGTGCCAGCAGCCATACAGGGGGCGCGAATGGCTACACCTTC
CASSHTGGANGYTF
>TRBJ2-7|TRBV19|.|.
TGTGCCAGTAGTATGTTCTATGCTAGCGAGCAGTACTTC
CASSMFYASEQYF
>TRBJ1-1|TRBV7-2|.|.
TGTGCCAGCAGCTTAGTAAATGGGGGGGGAGCTTTCTTT
CASSLVNGGGAFF
>TRBJ2-1|TRBV5-4|.|.
TGTGCCAGCACCTCCCCCGGAGTAACCTACAATGAGCAGTTCTTC
CASTSPGVTYNEQFF
>TRBJ2-1|TRBV28|.|.
TGTGCCAGCAGTTTAAATCCACACTACGCGAATGAGCAGTTCTTC
CASSLNPHYANEQFF
>TRBJ1-5|TRBV14|.|.
TGTGCCAGCAGCCAAGATGGGGGCCAGCCCCAGCATTTT
CASSQDGGQPQHF
>TRBJ1-1|TRBV9|.|.
TGTGCCAGCAGCGTAGGCAGGGGCAACACTGAAGCTTTCTTT
CASSVGRGNTEAFF
>TRBJ2-2|TRBV7-2|.|.
TGTGCCAGCAGCTTCCTCAGCACCGGGGAGCTGTTTTTT
CASSFLSTGELFF
>TRBJ2-2|TRBV19|.|.
TGTGCCAGTAGTATAGGCGGCACCGGGGAGCTGTTTTTT
CASSIGGTGELFF
>TRBJ2-7|TRBV28|.|.
TGTGCCAGCAGTTTTGAGGACAGCCTTACCTACGAGCAGTACTTC
CASSFEDSLTYEQYF
>TRBJ2-5|TRBV28|TRBD1|.
TGTGCCAGCAGTCCCGGGACAGGACAAGAGACCCAGTACTTC
CASSPGTGQETQYF
>TRBJ2-3|TRBV7-9|.|.
TGTGCCAGCAGCGCCCCCTCCGGTGAGCCGCAGTATTTT
CASSAPSGEPQYF
>TRBJ2-3|TRBV18|.|.
TGTGCCAGCTCGCTGGGAGTTGGTACGGATACGCAGTATTTT
CASSLGVGTDTQYF
>TRBJ2-7|TRBV28|.|few
TGTGCCAGTGAGAGGGGGTTAGAGCAGTACTTC
CASERGLEQYF
>TRBJ2-4|TRBV19|.|few
TGTGCCAGTCGCGAGCTAGCCAAAAACATTCAGTACTTC
CASRELAKNIQYF
>TRBJ1-1|TRBV29-1|.|once
TGCAGCGTTGACCAGAACACTGAAGCTTTCTTT
CSVDQNTEAFF
>TRBJ1-6|TRBV7-2|TRBD1|.
TGTGCCAGCAGGGACAGGGTGCGTGGTTCACCCCTCCACTTT
CASRDRVRGSPLHF
>TRBJ2-7|TRBV2|.|.
TGTGCCAGCTGTGCACAGGGTTTGGACGAGCAGTACTTC
CASCAQGLDEQYF
>TRBJ2-2|TRBV29-1|TRBD1|.
TGCAGCGTTGAACGGGACAGGGGGGAGCTGTTTTTT
CSVERDRGELFF
>TRBJ1-2|TRBV10-2|.|.
TGCGCCAGCAGTGATCGAGCAGGGGCGGACTATGGCTACACCTTC
CASSDRAGADYGYTF
>TRBJ2-7|TRBV6-5|TRBD2|.
TGTGCCAGCCGGGGAGGGGGACTAGCGCGTCACGAGCAGTACTTC
CASRGGGLARHEQYF